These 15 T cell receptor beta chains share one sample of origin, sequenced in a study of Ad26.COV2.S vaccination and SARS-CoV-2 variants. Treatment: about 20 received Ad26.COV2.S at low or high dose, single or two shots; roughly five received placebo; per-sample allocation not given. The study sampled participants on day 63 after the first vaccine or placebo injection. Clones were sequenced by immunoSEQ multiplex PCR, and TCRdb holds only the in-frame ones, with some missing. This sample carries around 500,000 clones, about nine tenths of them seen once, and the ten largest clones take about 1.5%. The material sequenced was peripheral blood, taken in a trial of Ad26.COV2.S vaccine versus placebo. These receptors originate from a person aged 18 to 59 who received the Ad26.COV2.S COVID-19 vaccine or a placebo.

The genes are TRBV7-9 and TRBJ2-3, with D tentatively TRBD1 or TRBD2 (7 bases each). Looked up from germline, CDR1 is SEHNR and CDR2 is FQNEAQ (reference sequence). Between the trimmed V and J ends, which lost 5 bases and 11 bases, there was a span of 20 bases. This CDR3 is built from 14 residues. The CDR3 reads CASSPRETGRVQYF. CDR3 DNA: TGTGCCAGCAGCCCAAGGGAGACAGGGAGGGTGCAGTATTTT. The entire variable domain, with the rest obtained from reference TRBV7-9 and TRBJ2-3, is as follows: DTGVSQNPRHKITKRGQNVTFRCDPISEHNRLYWYRQTLGQGPEFLTYFQNEAQLEKSRLLSDRFSAERPKGSFSTLEIQRTEQGDSAMYLCASSPRETGRVQYFGPGTRLTVL.

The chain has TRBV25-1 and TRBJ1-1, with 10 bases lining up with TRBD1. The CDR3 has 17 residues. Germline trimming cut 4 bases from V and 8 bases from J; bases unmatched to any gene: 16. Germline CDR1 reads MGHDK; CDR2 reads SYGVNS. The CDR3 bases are TGTGCCAGCAGTGCCCGGGACAGGGGATGGGAAATAAAGGAAGCTTTCTTT. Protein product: CASSARDRGWEIKEAFF.

The CDR3 DNA sequence: TGTGCCAGCTCAACCACCGGGACAGGGGATTTGTATGGCTACACCTTC. Its translation: CASSTTGTGDLYGYTF. The chain has TRBV18 and TRBJ1-2; 10 bases align to TRBD1. Germline V gene data show CDR1 as KGHSH and CDR2 as LQKENI. The CDR3 is 16 amino acids. J lost 5 bases, V lost 5 bases, and 11 bases had no gene match.

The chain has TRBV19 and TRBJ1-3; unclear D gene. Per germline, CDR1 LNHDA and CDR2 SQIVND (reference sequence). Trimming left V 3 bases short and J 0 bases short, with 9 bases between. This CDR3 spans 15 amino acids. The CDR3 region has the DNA TGTGCCAGTAGTATCAAGTCCTACTCTGGAAACACCATATATTTT. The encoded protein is CASSIKSYSGNTIYF. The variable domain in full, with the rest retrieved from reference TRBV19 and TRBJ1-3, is DGGITQSPKYLFRKEGQNVTLSCEQNLNHDAMYWYRQDPGQGLRLIYYSQIVNDFQKGDIAEGYSVSREKKESFPLTVTSAQKNPTAFYLCASSIKSYSGNTIYFGEGSWLTVV.

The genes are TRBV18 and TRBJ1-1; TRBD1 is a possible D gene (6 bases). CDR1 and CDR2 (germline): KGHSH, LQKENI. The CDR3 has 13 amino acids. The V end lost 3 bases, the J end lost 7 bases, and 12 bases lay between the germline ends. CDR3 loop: CASSPSGHFEAFF. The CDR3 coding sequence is TGTGCCAGCTCACCCTCGGGACATTTTGAAGCTTTCTTT.

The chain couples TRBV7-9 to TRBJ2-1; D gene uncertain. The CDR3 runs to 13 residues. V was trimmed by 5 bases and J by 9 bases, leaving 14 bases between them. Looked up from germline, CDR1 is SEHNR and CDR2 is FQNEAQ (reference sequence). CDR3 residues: CASSSSPLIEQFF. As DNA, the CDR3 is TGTGCCAGCAGCAGTTCCCCGTTGATTGAGCAGTTCTTC.

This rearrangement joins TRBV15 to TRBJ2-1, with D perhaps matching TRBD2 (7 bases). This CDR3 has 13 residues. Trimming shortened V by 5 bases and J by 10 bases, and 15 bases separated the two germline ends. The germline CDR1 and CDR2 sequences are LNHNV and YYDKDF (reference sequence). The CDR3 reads CATSGRGAREQFF. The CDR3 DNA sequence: TGTGCCACCAGCGGCCGGGGGGCCAGAGAGCAGTTCTTC.

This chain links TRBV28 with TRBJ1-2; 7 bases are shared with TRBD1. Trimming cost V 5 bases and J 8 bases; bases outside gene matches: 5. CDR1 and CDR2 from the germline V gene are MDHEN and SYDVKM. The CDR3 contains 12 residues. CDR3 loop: CASSPGGIGYTF. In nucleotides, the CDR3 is TGTGCCAGCAGTCCAGGGGGGATAGGCTACACCTTC.

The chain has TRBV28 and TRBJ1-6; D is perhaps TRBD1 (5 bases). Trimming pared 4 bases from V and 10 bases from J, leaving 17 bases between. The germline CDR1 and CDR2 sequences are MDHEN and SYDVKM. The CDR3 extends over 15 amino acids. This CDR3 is CASSSRWGLISPLHF. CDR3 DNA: TGTGCCAGCAGTTCCCGTTGGGGGTTGATCTCACCCCTCCACTTT.

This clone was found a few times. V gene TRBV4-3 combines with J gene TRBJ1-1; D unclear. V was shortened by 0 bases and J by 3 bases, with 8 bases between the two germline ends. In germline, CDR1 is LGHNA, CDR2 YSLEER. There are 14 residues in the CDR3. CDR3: CASSQDTWYTEAFF. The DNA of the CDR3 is TGCGCCAGCAGCCAAGACACTTGGTACACTGAAGCTTTCTTT.

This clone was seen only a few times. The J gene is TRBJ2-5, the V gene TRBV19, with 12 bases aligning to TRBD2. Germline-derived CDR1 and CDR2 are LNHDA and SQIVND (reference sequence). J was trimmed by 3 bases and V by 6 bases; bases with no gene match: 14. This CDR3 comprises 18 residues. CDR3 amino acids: CASSPFLTSGGYEETQYF. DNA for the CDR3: TGTGCCAGTAGCCCATTTCTAACTAGCGGGGGGTATGAAGAGACCCAGTACTTC.

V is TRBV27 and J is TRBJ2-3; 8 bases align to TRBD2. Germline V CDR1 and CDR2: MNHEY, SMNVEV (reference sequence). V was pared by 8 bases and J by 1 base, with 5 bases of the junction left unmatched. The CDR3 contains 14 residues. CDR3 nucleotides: TGTGCCAGCGGACTAGCTGTTGGCACAGATACGCAGTATTTT. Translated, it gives CASGLAVGTDTQYF.

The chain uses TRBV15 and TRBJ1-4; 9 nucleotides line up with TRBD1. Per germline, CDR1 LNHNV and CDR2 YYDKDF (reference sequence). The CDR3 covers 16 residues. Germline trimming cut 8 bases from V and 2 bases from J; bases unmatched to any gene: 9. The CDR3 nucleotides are TGTGCCACCTCGGGACAGGGTTTAATCACTAATGAAAAACTGTTTTTT. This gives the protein CATSGQGLITNEKLFF.

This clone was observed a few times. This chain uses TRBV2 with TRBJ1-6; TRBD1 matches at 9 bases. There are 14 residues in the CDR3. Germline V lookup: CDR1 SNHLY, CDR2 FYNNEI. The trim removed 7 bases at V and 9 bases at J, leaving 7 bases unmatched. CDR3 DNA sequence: TGTGCCAGCATGGTTGGGACAGGGTTTTCACCCCTCCACTTT. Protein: CASMVGTGFSPLHF.

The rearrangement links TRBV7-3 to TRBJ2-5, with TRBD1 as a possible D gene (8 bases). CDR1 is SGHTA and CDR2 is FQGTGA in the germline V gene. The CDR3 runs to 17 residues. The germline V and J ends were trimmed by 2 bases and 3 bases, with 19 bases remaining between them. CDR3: CASSLGQGGGSEETQYF. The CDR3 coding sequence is TGTGCCAGCAGCTTAGGACAGGGAGGGGGCTCGGAAGAGACCCAGTACTTC.